The 17 T cell receptor beta chains in this list originate from one sample, sequenced in a study of CDR3 diversity in severe acne. One entry per CDR3 protein, called by TCRdb with MiXCR from the PCR reads. The top ten clones hold 12% of a sample with 85,000 to 120,000 distinct CDR3 sequences, about half of them seen once. Sequences were obtained from blood. The receptors were gathered from a male donor with acne.

The rearrangement joins TRBV20-1 to TRBJ2-6; D remains ambiguous. Germline CDR1 DFQATT, CDR2 SNEGSKA (reference sequence). CDR3 length: 15 residues. The V gene lost 0 bases and the J gene lost 0 bases, with 6 bases spanning the gap. For the CDR3, the DNA is TGCAGTGCTAGAGACCATAACTCTGGGGCCAACGTCCTGACTTTC. It translates to CSARDHNSGANVLTF.

J is TRBJ2-5 and V is TRBV7-3, with 9 bases identical to TRBD2. The CDR3 has 19 residues. The germline V gene encodes CDR1 SGHTA and CDR2 FQGTGA. The J segment lost 1 base and the V segment lost 1 base, leaving 13 bases of the junction unmatched. This chain's CDR3 is CASSLKVRGLAGSQETQYF. For the CDR3, the DNA is TGTGCCAGCAGCTTAAAGGTTCGGGGTCTAGCGGGATCCCAAGAGACCCAGTACTTC.

The rearrangement joins TRBV20-1 to TRBJ1-4; tentatively, D is TRBD1 (5 bases). V lost 1 base to trimming and J lost 8 bases, with 17 bases between them. The CDR3 runs to 15 residues. From germline, CDR1 is DFQATT and CDR2 SNEGSKA (reference sequence). CDR3: CSARGLRRAGEKLFF. Written as DNA, the CDR3 is TGCAGTGCTAGAGGCCTCCGTAGGGCAGGGGAAAAACTGTTTTTT.

This clonotype was seen ten or more times. The chain uses TRBV2 and TRBJ1-3; D ambiguous. The CDR3 extends over 13 amino acids. Trimming took 5 bases from V and 4 from J, leaving 9 bases between them. The germline gives CDR1 SNHLY, CDR2 FYNNEI. CDR3: CASSSVTGNTIYF. CDR3 in DNA: TGTGCCAGCAGTTCGGTTACGGGAAACACCATATATTTT. Looking up the rest from reference TRBV2 and TRBJ1-3 gives the full variable domain: EPEVTQTPSHQVTQMGQEVILRCVPISNHLYFYWYRQILGQKVEFLVSFYNNEISEKSEIFDDQFSVERPDGSNFTLKIRSTKLEDSAMYFCASSSVTGNTIYFGEGSWLTVV.

Sample share makes this clonotype medium-sized. CDR3 region: CSARDSRATYAEQYF. The CDR3, as DNA: TGCAGTGCTAGAGATTCCCGAGCCACCTATGCCGAGCAGTACTTC. The V gene is TRBV20-1, the J gene TRBJ2-7, with D uncertain. Germline-derived CDR1 and CDR2 are DFQATT and SNEGSKA (reference sequence). Between the trimmed V and J ends, which lost 0 bases and 6 bases, there was a span of 18 bases. The CDR3 length is 15 residues.

This clonotype was seen ten or more times. The gene calls are TRBV5-8 and TRBJ2-7; D remains unclear. The CDR3 consists of 15 residues. Trimming took off 6 bases at V and 3 bases at J, with 19 bases between the two ends. Looked up from germline, CDR1 is SGHTS and CDR2 is YDEGEE. CDR3 sequence reads: CASTYSVDGLYEQYF. For the CDR3, the DNA is TGTGCCAGCACCTATTCAGTGGACGGCCTCTACGAGCAGTACTTC.

V gene TRBV5-6 combines with J gene TRBJ1-4, with 9 bases fitting TRBD1. Germline V CDR1 and CDR2: SGHDT, YYEEEE. The V gene end was trimmed by 10 bases and the J gene end by 5 bases; junction bases not matched to a gene: 9. This CDR3 spans 14 amino acids. CDR3 residues: CAAPGQGQNEKLFF. The CDR3 region has the DNA TGTGCCGCACCGGGACAGGGCCAAAATGAAAAACTGTTTTTT. Full variable domain (missing parts from reference TRBV5-6 and TRBJ1-4): DAGVTQSPTHLIKTRGQQVTLRCSPKSGHDTVSWYQQALGQGPQFIFQYYEEEERQRGNFPDRFSGHQFPNYSSELNVNALLLGDSALYLCAAPGQGQNEKLFFGSGTQLSVL.

This clonotype was counted ten times or more. The chain combines TRBV20-1 with TRBJ1-5; 8 bases fit TRBD1. From germline, CDR1 is DFQATT and CDR2 SNEGSKA (reference sequence). V gave up 3 bases and J gave up 6 bases; unmatched junction bases: 7. This CDR3 region has 14 residues. As DNA, the CDR3 is TGCAGTGCTAGTCCGCCAGGGGGCGGTCAGCCCCAGCATTTT. It is translated as CSASPPGGGQPQHF.

This clonotype occurred a few times. The chain joins TRBV29-1 to TRBJ2-5; D tentatively fits TRBD1 or TRBD2 (7 bases each). Germline CDR1 reads SQVTM; CDR2 reads ANQGSEA. Deletions cut 0 bases from V and 5 bases from J, with 16 bases between. This CDR3 contains 15 residues. CDR3 DNA: TGCAGCGTTGAAGACGGCAGGGGGGGTAGGGAGACCCAGTACTTC. This sequence encodes CSVEDGRGGRETQYF.

Notes on this clonotype: A read error may explain this, as a much larger clone is one base away. The chain links TRBV6-6 to TRBJ1-6, with a weak D call TRBD1 (5 bases). V was trimmed by 8 bases and J by 3 bases, leaving 17 bases between them. This CDR3 contains 16 residues. The germline CDR1 and CDR2 sequences are MNHNY and SVGAGI (reference sequence). The CDR3 nucleotides are TGTGCCAGCGGTTCTACAGTGGGGGGCTATAATTCACCCCTCCACTTT. This sequence encodes CASGSTVGGYNSPLHF.

This clonotype was observed many times. This rearrangement joins TRBV5-1 to TRBJ1-1; D gene uncertain. V lost 3 bases, J lost 2 bases, and 11 bases lay in between. CDR1 and CDR2 from the germline V gene are SGHRS and YFSETQ. The CDR3 contains 14 residues. CDR3 nucleotides: TGCGCCAGCAGCTCGAGTGGCGGCAACACTGAAGCTTTCTTT. Amino acid sequence: CASSSSGGNTEAFF.

This chain links TRBV7-9 with TRBJ1-3; TRBD1 is a possible D gene (6 bases). Trimming cost V 2 bases and J 3 bases, with 11 bases left between them. Germline-derived CDR1 and CDR2 are SEHNR and FQNEAQ (reference sequence). The CDR3 has 15 amino acids. This CDR3 reads CASSLRGHLGNTIYF. In nucleotides, the CDR3 is TGTGCCAGCAGCTTAAGGGGACATCTTGGAAACACCATATATTTT.

Comments on this clonotype: A read error may produce the germline difference seen at one junction end. The rearrangement uses TRBV30 and TRBJ2-7; D gene ambiguous. Per germline, CDR1 GTSNPN and CDR2 SVGIG (reference sequence). This CDR3 region has 13 residues. This CDR3 is CAWSGGFIYEQHF. CDR3 nucleotide sequence: TGTGCCTGGAGCGGCGGTTTTATCTACGAGCAGCACTTC.

This clonotype was counted once. This chain connects TRBV12-3 or TRBV12-4 to TRBJ2-7; 10 bases fit TRBD2. This CDR3 has 15 residues. V shed 3 bases, J shed 2 bases, and the junction held 4 bases outside the gene matches. Here the CDR3 DNA reads TGTGCCAGCAGTTTCGGACTAGCGGCGACCTACGAGCAGTACTTC. Its protein product is CASSFGLAATYEQYF.

A few counts support this clonotype. The rearrangement joins TRBV29-1 to TRBJ2-7, with 8 bases fitting TRBD2. This CDR3 region has 13 residues. V trimming: 2 bases; J trimming: 7 bases; junction bases outside the gene matches: 7. CDR1 and CDR2 from the germline V gene are SQVTM and ANQGSEA. CDR3 sequence (DNA): TGCAGCGTTGAAAGGGGATTAGCGGGAGAGCAGTACTTC. This gives the protein CSVERGLAGEQYF.

Regarding this clonotype: The CDR3 does not close with the conserved phenylalanine or tryptophan, likely indicating a read error. The chain uses TRBV20-1 and TRBJ1-1; D is possibly TRBD1 (6 bases). V shed 3 bases and J shed 7 bases, with 12 bases lying between them. Germline V gene data show CDR1 as DFQATT and CDR2 as SNEGSKA (reference sequence). CDR3 length equals 12 residues. The CDR3 region is CSARTGGDEAFL. CDR3 DNA: TGCAGTGCTAGGACGGGGGGCGATGAAGCTTTCCTT.

The V and J genes are TRBV7-8 and TRBJ2-2; 8 bases match TRBD2. The CDR3 length is 16 residues. Looked up from germline, CDR1 is SGHVS and CDR2 is FQNEAQ. J was trimmed by 3 bases and V by 4 bases; bases with no gene match: 7. For the CDR3, the DNA is TGTGCCAGCAGCTCCCTGACTAGCGCATACACCGGGGAGCTGTTTTTT. This codes for CASSSLTSAYTGELFF.